Many counts were recorded for the clone carrying this T cell receptor (beta chain). The antigen is not known. The sample originates from a study of T cells after yellow fever vaccination. Study-wide findings and caveats: Post-booster repertoires contained most primary-vaccination clones again (approximately 97% CD4, 85% to 90% CD8). A secondary response was less intense yet reached its peak sooner, at day 5 versus 15. There was a small share of clonotypes that showed up in both the CD4 and CD8 compartments.

CDR3 length equals 16 residues. V was pared by 0 bases and J by 6 bases, with 5 bases of the junction left unmatched. Germline CDR1 and CDR2: MGHRA and YSYEKL. Researchers made TCR cDNA using 5'RACE template switching, and this step added a universal primer site and UMIs. TCRdb reprocessed the 5' RACE reads via MiXCR and lists one record per CDR3 protein. The data hold roughly 120,000 distinct CDR3 sequences, with 5.5% to 8% observed a single time. This sample comprised CD4+ T cells sorted from PBMCs, obtained more than 40 days after the first yellow fever vaccination. This receptor was taken from a man aged 18 to 35 who received the YFV17D yellow fever vaccine. The chain couples TRBV4-1 to TRBJ2-3; 11 nucleotides align to TRBD2. In nucleotides, the CDR3 is TGCGCCAGCAGCCAAGATAGCGGGGGGGCCTGGGATACGCAGTATTTT. Its protein product is CASSQDSGGAWDTQYF.